The 20 T cell receptor beta chains given below trace back to one sample, sequenced in a study of T cell repertoires in cytomegalovirus infection. Antigens of these TCRs are unknown. Each CDR3 protein gets one entry after TCRdb re-called the reads with MiXCR. The top ten hold 13% of the sample, which has about 770,000 distinct CDR3 sequences, 25% to 30% seen once. The specimen comprised cultured CD8+ T cells from PBMCs, sampled from culture after CMV antigen stimulation. These receptors originate from a human donor in good health (CMV status not recorded). Some clones in this sample may be carry-over from other donors' samples.

This clonotype was counted once. This clone may be a read error of a much larger clone one base away. The chain joins TRBV7-9 to TRBJ1-1; 8 bases align to TRBD1. The germline V gene has CDR1 SEHNR and CDR2 FQNEAQ (reference sequence). This CDR3 has 17 amino acids. CDR3 bases: TGTCCCAGCAGCTTAATCGGACAGGGAACCAGGGACACTGAAGCTTTCTTT. Translation: CPSSLIGQGTRDTEAFF.

J is TRBJ2-3 and V is TRBV24-1; D not resolved. Germline V CDR1 and CDR2: KGHDR, SFDVKD. This CDR3 comprises 14 residues. V dropped 5 bases and J dropped 2 bases, with 10 bases sitting between them. The CDR3 here is CATSGSGDTDTQYF. CDR3 in DNA: TGTGCCACCAGTGGCTCAGGAGACACAGATACGCAGTATTTT.

This clonotype has a count of ten or more. The gene calls are TRBV19 and TRBJ2-1; 11 bases are shared with TRBD2. The CDR3 consists of 14 residues. The germline V gene encodes CDR1 LNHDA and CDR2 SQIVND (reference sequence). J was trimmed by 8 bases and V by 9 bases; bases with no gene match: 9. DNA of the CDR3: TGTGCCAGCTCCGGGACTAGCGGTATCTATGAGCAGTTCTTC. Residues: CASSGTSGIYEQFF.

The J gene is TRBJ2-6, the V gene TRBV28; 8 nucleotides line up with TRBD1. CDR3 length equals 14 residues. The J segment lost 0 bases and the V segment lost 10 bases, leaving 2 bases of the junction unmatched. The germline gives CDR1 MDHEN, CDR2 SYDVKM. In nucleotides, the CDR3 is TGTGCCACCGGACAGGGCTCTGGGGCCAACGTCCTGACTTTC. Amino acids: CATGQGSGANVLTF. The complete variable domain, with remaining parts taken from reference TRBV28 and TRBJ2-6, reads DVKVTQSSRYLVKRTGEKVFLECVQDMDHENMFWYRQDPGLGLRLIYFSYDVKMKEKGDIPEGYSVSREKKERFSLILESASTNQTSMYLCATGQGSGANVLTFGAGSRLTVL.

This clonotype has a handful of counts. J is TRBJ2-3 and V is TRBV7-6; 7 positions agree with TRBD1. This CDR3 spans 16 amino acids. V shed 5 bases, J shed 2 bases, and the junction held 10 bases outside the gene matches. Germline lookup yields CDR1 SGHVS and CDR2 FNYEAQ. The CDR3 reads CASSPAGGALTDTQYF. CDR3 in DNA: TGTGCCAGCAGCCCGGCAGGGGGAGCCCTCACAGATACGCAGTATTTT. Based on the CDR3 plus reference TRBV7-6 and TRBJ2-3, the full variable domain is GAGVSQSPRYKVTKRGQDVALRCDPISGHVSLYWYRQALGQGPEFLTYFNYEAQQDKSGLPNDRFSAERPEGSISTLTIQRTEQRDSAMYRCASSPAGGALTDTQYFGPGTRLTVL.

This clonotype showed up just a few times. The V and J genes are TRBV6-1 and TRBJ2-1, with D possibly being TRBD2 (7 bases). V lost 7 bases to trimming and J lost 4 bases, with 14 bases between them. There are 14 residues in the CDR3. Looked up from germline, CDR1 is MNHNS and CDR2 is SASEGT. In nucleotides, the CDR3 is TGTGCCAGCACGAGGGGGGGGATATACAATGAGCAGTTCTTC. It yields the protein CASTRGGIYNEQFF.

In this sample, this clonotype turned up a few times. The genes are TRBV29-1 and TRBJ2-1; TRBD2 matches 12 bases. This CDR3 spans 15 amino acids. Trimming removed 6 bases from V and 5 bases from J; junction bases left unmatched: 8. Per the germline V gene, CDR1 is SQVTM and CDR2 is ANQGSEA. The CDR3 sequence: CSVTPLAGGDNEQFF. CDR3 DNA sequence: TGCAGCGTGACCCCTCTAGCGGGGGGGGACAATGAGCAGTTCTTC.

This clonotype was picked up many times. The J gene is TRBJ2-3, the V gene TRBV7-8; no clear D. Germline CDR1 reads SGHVS; CDR2 reads FQNEAQ. V was clipped by 4 bases and J by 0 bases, with 11 bases between them. There are 15 residues in the CDR3. CDR3 in DNA: TGTGCCAGCAGCTCCGAACTATCTAGCACAGATACGCAGTATTTT. This translates into CASSSELSSTDTQYF.

Ten or more counts support this clonotype. The rearrangement uses TRBV7-8 and TRBJ2-2, with 8 nucleotides matching TRBD1. V lost 3 bases and J lost 1; bases outside the gene matches: 7. CDR1 SGHVS and CDR2 FQNEAQ come from the germline V gene. CDR3 length: 17 amino acids. CDR3 amino acids: CASSFPRTGKNTGELFF. In nucleotides, the CDR3 is TGTGCCAGCAGCTTCCCCCGGACAGGGAAGAACACCGGGGAGCTGTTTTTT.

This clonotype was recorded a few times. J is TRBJ1-2 and V is TRBV27, with a possible D match to TRBD1 (5 bases). Deletions cut 8 bases from V and 2 bases from J, with 9 bases between. The germline gives CDR1 MNHEY, CDR2 SMNVEV (reference sequence). The CDR3 is 12 amino acids. The CDR3 sequence is CASGEGNYGYTF. The CDR3 DNA follows: TGTGCCAGCGGGGAGGGGAACTATGGCTACACCTTC.

The V gene is TRBV28, the J gene TRBJ2-1; 9 bases are shared with TRBD2. Trimming removed 5 bases from V and 2 bases from J; junction bases left unmatched: 10. The CDR3 sequence is 17 residues long. Germline CDR1 reads MDHEN; CDR2 reads SYDVKM. CDR3 sequence: CASSTLSIAGAYNEQFF. CDR3 coding DNA: TGTGCCAGCAGTACTTTGTCCATAGCGGGGGCCTACAATGAGCAGTTCTTC.

This clonotype was seen only a few times. CDR3 in amino acids: CASSGQGTETQYF. The CDR3 region has the DNA TGCGCCAGCAGCGGACAGGGAACAGAGACCCAGTACTTC. The chain couples TRBV10-1 to TRBJ2-5; 8 nucleotides align to TRBD1. The length of the CDR3 is 13 residues. J was trimmed by 4 bases and V by 6 bases; bases with no gene match: 4. The germline CDR1 and CDR2 sequences are WNHNN and SYGVQD (reference sequence).

The chain joins TRBV2 to TRBJ1-2, with 7 nucleotides matching TRBD1. Germline CDR1 reads SNHLY; CDR2 reads FYNNEI. The V segment lost 6 bases and the J segment 4 bases; nucleotides outside the gene matches: 5. The CDR3 sequence is 13 residues long. The CDR3 DNA is TGTGCCAGCAGACCGGGACAGTTCTATGGCTACACCTTC. The encoded protein is CASRPGQFYGYTF.

In the case of this clonotype: One base away lies a much larger clone, so this may be a sequencing read error. J is TRBJ1-1 and V is TRBV12-3 or TRBV12-4; no clear D gene. This CDR3 spans 17 amino acids. CDR3 residues: CARSFFPGKAVNTEAFF. As DNA, the CDR3 is TGTGCCAGGAGTTTTTTTCCGGGGAAGGCGGTGAACACTGAAGCTTTCTTT.

Turning to this clonotype: The junction departs from the called germline gene at one end, perhaps through a read error. The chain joins TRBV5-1 to TRBJ1-2; the match to TRBD1 covers 10 bases. CDR1 is SGHRS and CDR2 is YFSETQ in the germline V gene. CDR3 length equals 15 residues. Written as DNA, the CDR3 is TGCGCCGGCAGCGCATCCGGGACAGGGGCGACTGGCTACACCTTC. Translating it yields CAGSASGTGATGYTF.

The chain recombines TRBV7-9 with TRBJ2-5; no reliable D call. With 5 bases removed from V and 1 base from J, the gap between germline ends came to 8 bases. The CDR3 length is 13 residues. CDR1 SEHNR and CDR2 FQNEAQ come from the germline V gene (reference sequence). In DNA form, the CDR3 reads TGTGCCAGCAGCCCACAGTCCCAAGAGACCCAGTACTTC. Its translation is CASSPQSQETQYF.

The DNA for the CDR3 is TGCGCCAGCAGCTTGGGGGGACTCGCCCTCTCGGACAAAAACATTCAGTACTTC. It encodes CASSLGGLALSDKNIQYF. The V and J genes are TRBV5-1 and TRBJ2-4; weak D call: TRBD2 (6 bases). Looked up from germline, CDR1 is SGHRS and CDR2 is YFSETQ. Trimming pared 0 bases from V and 3 bases from J, leaving 19 bases between. The CDR3 is made up of 18 amino acids. The variable domain in full, with the rest retrieved from reference TRBV5-1 and TRBJ2-4, is KAGVTQTPRYLIKTRGQQVTLSCSPISGHRSVSWYQQTPGQGLQFLFEYFSETQRNKGNFPGRFSGRQFSNSRSEMNVSTLELGDSALYLCASSLGGLALSDKNIQYFGAGTRLSVL.

The chain recombines TRBV2 with TRBJ1-2, with 7 bases lining up with TRBD1. The V and J ends lost 7 bases and 4 bases, in that order; junction bases with no gene match: 12. Looked up from germline, CDR1 is SNHLY and CDR2 is FYNNEI. The CDR3 is 15 amino acids. The CDR3 sequence: CASIRTLGQIYGYTF. As DNA, the CDR3 is TGTGCCAGCATCCGAACCCTGGGACAGATCTATGGCTACACCTTC.

This clonotype appeared a few times. V and J are TRBV27 and TRBJ2-7, with D uncertain. Trimming stripped 6 bases from V and 12 bases from J, with 18 bases between. This CDR3 has 12 residues. From germline, CDR1 is MNHEY and CDR2 SMNVEV (reference sequence). CDR3 sequence (DNA): TGTGCCAGCAGCCCACCGGACCGCTACTTGTACGTC. Encoded protein: CASSPPDRYLYV.

This clonotype was detected a few times. V and J are TRBV27 and TRBJ1-5; tentative D call: TRBD1 (5 bases). Trimming removed 5 bases at V and 1 base at J, with 21 bases between. This CDR3 is built from 18 residues. CDR1 and CDR2 from the germline V gene are MNHEY and SMNVEV (reference sequence). CDR3 amino acids: CASSHDKGTGISNQPQHF. The CDR3 DNA reads as TGTGCCAGCAGTCACGACAAGGGGACGGGGATAAGCAATCAGCCCCAGCATTTT.